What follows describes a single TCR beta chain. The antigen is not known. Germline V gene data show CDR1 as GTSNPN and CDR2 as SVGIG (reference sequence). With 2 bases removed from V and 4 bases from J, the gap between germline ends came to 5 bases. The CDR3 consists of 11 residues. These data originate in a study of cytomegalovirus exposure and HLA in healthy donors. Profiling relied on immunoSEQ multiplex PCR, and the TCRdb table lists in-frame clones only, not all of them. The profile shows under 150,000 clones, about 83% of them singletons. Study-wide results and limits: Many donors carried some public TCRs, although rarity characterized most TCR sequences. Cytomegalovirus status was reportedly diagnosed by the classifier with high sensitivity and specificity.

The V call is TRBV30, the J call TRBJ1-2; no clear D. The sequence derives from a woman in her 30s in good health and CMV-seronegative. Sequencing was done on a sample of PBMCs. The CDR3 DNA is TGTGCCTGGAGTCTGTCCTATGGCTACACCTTC. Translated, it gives CAWSLSYGYTF.